This section outlines one TCR beta chain sequence together with its context. Its antigen is unidentified. Both 60 Vbeta primers and 13 Jbeta primers went into the PCR. In the authors' methods: Later reanalysis found 75 million to 100 million unique TCR beta chains, around 10 million of them shared. Assay: immunoSEQ multiplex PCR; the TCRdb copy retains only in-frame clones and omits some. Clone size and the V and J calls come from that table; the DNA yielded D and trimming. The data show around 89,000 clones, around 75% seen once. The V and J ends lost 3 bases and 6 bases respectively, with 15 bases between them. This CDR3 comprises 15 residues. Germline V CDR1 and CDR2: LGHNA, YSLEER. This sample is part of a study of cytomegalovirus exposure and HLA in healthy donors. Findings and limits, study-wide: Across donors, sequencing depth was assumed by presence/absence analyses to be roughly uniform. TCR beta sequences reportedly predicted the HLA-A and HLA-B alleles of most subjects accurately. A list of more than 150 TCR beta chains associated with cytomegalovirus was given.

The V gene is TRBV4-3, the J gene TRBJ2-1; possible D gene TRBD2, 7 bases. The sequence came from a middle-aged man in good health and CMV-seronegative. Sequenced material: PBMCs. Here the CDR3 DNA reads TGCGCCAGCAGCCATAGGGGGGGCGCTGGCAATGAGCAGTTCTTC. Encoded protein: CASSHRGGAGNEQFF.